This section outlines one T cell receptor (beta chain) sequence together with its context. Its antigen is as yet unknown. The data were produced by immunoSEQ multiplex PCR, yet TCRdb's version contains in-frame clones alone and is incomplete. The profile shows some 180,000 clones, around nine tenths of them singletons. This specimen belongs to a study of T cell responses to AZD1222 COVID-19 vaccine. Study results and caveats: CD4 TCRs linked to vaccination spanned spike, dominating at 160-218 and 743-854.

This CDR3 is 15 amino acids long. Trimming took off 1 base at V and 5 bases at J, with 11 bases between the two ends. The germline CDR1 and CDR2 sequences are LNHDA and SQIVND (reference sequence). J is TRBJ2-2 and V is TRBV19, with D uncertain. This sequence originates from an adult in good health. Sequencing used peripheral blood, obtained on day 0 of AZD1222 vaccination. CDR3 region: CASSIGPVRTGELFF. CDR3 nucleotides: TGTGCCAGTAGTATAGGCCCAGTACGAACCGGGGAGCTGTTTTTT.